This TCR beta chain is from a study of blood T cell repertoires in COVID-19. Study summary: The study drew acute and convalescent COVID-19 samples from the United States, Italy and Spain. PBMCs, B-cell-depleted T cells, or T cells provided the cDNA or gDNA that made up the material.

This CDR3 comprises 15 residues. With 0 bases clipped from V and 1 base from J, the junction kept 1 base outside the gene matches. CDR1 SGHKS and CDR2 YYEKEE come from the germline V gene (reference sequence). Per the original data handling: Counts of nucleated cells, estimated from reference gene primer amplification, were obtained. Clones were sequenced by immunoSEQ multiplex PCR, and TCRdb holds only the in-frame ones, with some missing. The DNA gave D and trimming, while V, J and clone size come from that table. The sample lists 200,000 or so clones; around three quarters were seen once. The sequence came from a man aged 60 to 69 with active or convalescent COVID-19. Sample: peripheral blood. This chain connects TRBV5-5 to TRBJ1-3; TRBD1 aligns across 7 bases. The CDR3, as DNA: TGTGCCAGCAGCTTGGACAGGGGATCTGGAAACACCATATATTTT. It specifies CASSLDRGSGNTIYF. Complete variable domain (other parts from reference TRBV5-5 and TRBJ1-3): DAGVTQSPTHLIKTRGQQVTLRCSPISGHKSVSWYQQVLGQGPQFIFQYYEKEERGRGNFPDRFSARQFPNYSSELNVNALLLGDSALYLCASSLDRGSGNTIYFGEGSWLTVV.